This T cell receptor (beta chain) is from a study of T cells of healthy individuals listed by TCRdb under 2018. Inclusive of the bounding cysteine and phenylalanine, the CDR3 is 18 residues long. Left in the record is the CDR3 DNA by itself, 54 bases read in frame from the first base. Trimming leaves V shorter by 2 bases and J shorter by 3 bases, with the junction holding 11 bases beyond the gene matches. The germline V gene encodes CDR1 LGHNA and CDR2 YNFKEQ. The receptor library was made with 5' RACE. The instrument was an Illumina MiSeq. TCRdb itself trimmed the public reads at Q25 with fastp, ran MiXCR and retained productive beta chains. Records with the same CDR3 protein are collapsed into one entry carrying the most frequent genes and DNA. The sample records 95,000 to 100,000 distinct CDR3 sequences, approximately 16% of which are singletons. The biggest ten clones account for approximately 6% of the sample.

Notes on this clonotype: What this receptor recognizes is not known. Nothing much larger sits one base from this clone, and base qualities are not available.

The chain couples TRBV4-2 to TRBJ2-3; a stretch of 10 junction bases matches TRBD2. The TCR sequence derives from a human donor in good health. The CDR3 has the sequence CASSQLGTSDAQTDTQYF. Here is the DNA: TGTGCCAGCAGCCAACTCGGGACTAGCGACGCTCAAACAGATACGCAGTATTTT.